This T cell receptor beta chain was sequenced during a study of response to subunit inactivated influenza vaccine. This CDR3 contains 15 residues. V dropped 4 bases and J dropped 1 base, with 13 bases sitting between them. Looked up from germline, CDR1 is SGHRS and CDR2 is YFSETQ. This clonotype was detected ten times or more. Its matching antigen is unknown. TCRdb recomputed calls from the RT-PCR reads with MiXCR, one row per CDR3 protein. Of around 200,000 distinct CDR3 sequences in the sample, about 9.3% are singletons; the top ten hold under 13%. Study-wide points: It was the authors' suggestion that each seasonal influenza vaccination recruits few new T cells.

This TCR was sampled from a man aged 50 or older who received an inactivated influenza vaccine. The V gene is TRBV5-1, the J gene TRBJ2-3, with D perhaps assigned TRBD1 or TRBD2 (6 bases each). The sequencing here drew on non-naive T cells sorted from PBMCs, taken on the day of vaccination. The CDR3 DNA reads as TGCGCCAGCAGCCCGGACGGGGGCCGCACAGATACGCAGTATTTT. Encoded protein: CASSPDGGRTDTQYF. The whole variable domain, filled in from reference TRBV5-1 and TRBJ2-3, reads KAGVTQTPRYLIKTRGQQVTLSCSPISGHRSVSWYQQTPGQGLQFLFEYFSETQRNKGNFPGRFSGRQFSNSRSEMNVSTLELGDSALYLCASSPDGGRTDTQYFGPGTRLTVL.